A selection of T cell receptor beta chains follows, all from one sample in a study of blood T cells in healthy people across ages. TCRdb ran MiXCR on the 5' RACE reads and lists one entry per CDR3 protein. The sample yields about 1,500,000 distinct CDR3 sequences, about 40% seen once. The sample taken for sequencing was blood. The receptor source for this set is a woman aged 18-29 years in good health. CDR3s include the opening cysteine and the closing phenylalanine or tryptophan. The D gene is left open where the match is weak. Size values are once, few and many counts, or a class for expanded clones, and some rows have none.

j_gene: TRBJ2-5; v_gene: TRBV11-2; d_gene: NA; abundance: NA; CDR3nt: TGTGCCAGCAGCTTAGATCAGGGAAAACAAGAGACCCAGTACTTC; CDR3aa: CASSLDQGKQETQYF
j_gene: TRBJ2-7; v_gene: TRBV6-5; d_gene: NA; abundance: few; CDR3nt: TGTGCCAGCAGATCCCCCGGACGGAACTCCTACGAGCAGTACTTC; CDR3aa: CASRSPGRNSYEQYF
j_gene: TRBJ1-2; v_gene: TRBV20-1; d_gene: NA; abundance: NA; CDR3nt: TGCAGTGCTGAAGAGGGCAGGGGAGTAAGCTACACCTTC; CDR3aa: CSAEEGRGVSYTF
j_gene: TRBJ2-1; v_gene: TRBV11-2; d_gene: TRBD2; abundance: few; CDR3nt: TGTGCCAGCAGCTTACGGAGAAAGGCTAGCGGGTTAAGCCTCAATGAGCAGTTCTTC; CDR3aa: CASSLRRKASGLSLNEQFF
j_gene: TRBJ1-1; v_gene: TRBV4-1; d_gene: NA; abundance: NA; CDR3nt: TGCGCCAGCAGCCAAGAGGAGAGGGTCACTGAAGCTTTCTTT; CDR3aa: CASSQEERVTEAFF
j_gene: TRBJ2-1; v_gene: TRBV5-1; d_gene: TRBD2; abundance: NA; CDR3nt: TGCGCCAGCAGCCCCGGCGGGGGGCGAGAGCAGTTCTTC; CDR3aa: CASSPGGGREQFF
j_gene: TRBJ2-3; v_gene: TRBV4-1; d_gene: NA; abundance: few; CDR3nt: TGCGCCAGCAGCCCCCCTGAGAGGGGGAGCACAGATACGCAGTATTTT; CDR3aa: CASSPPERGSTDTQYF
j_gene: TRBJ2-3; v_gene: TRBV6-2/TRBV6-3; d_gene: NA; abundance: many; CDR3nt: TGTGCCAGCAGTCTCAGGTGGCAAGATACGCAGTATTTT; CDR3aa: CASSLRWQDTQYF
j_gene: TRBJ2-3; v_gene: TRBV3-1; d_gene: TRBD1; abundance: few; CDR3nt: TGTGCCAGCAGCCTAATGACAGGGGAACGCACAGATACGCAGTATTTT; CDR3aa: CASSLMTGERTDTQYF
j_gene: TRBJ2-7; v_gene: TRBV12-3/TRBV12-4; d_gene: TRBD2; abundance: few; CDR3nt: TGTGCCAGCAGTTTGGGGCGGGAGGGCCCCTCCTACGAGCAGTACTTC; CDR3aa: CASSLGREGPSYEQYF
j_gene: TRBJ1-4; v_gene: TRBV6-5; d_gene: NA; abundance: NA; CDR3nt: TGTGCCAGCAGTTACAAAGAAAAACTGTTTTTT; CDR3aa: CASSYKEKLFF
j_gene: TRBJ1-2; v_gene: TRBV6-1; d_gene: NA; abundance: NA; CDR3nt: TGTGCCAGCAGTGAAGCGTCCCTGGGGCACTATGGCTACACCTTC; CDR3aa: CASSEASLGHYGYTF
j_gene: TRBJ1-2; v_gene: TRBV12-3/TRBV12-4; d_gene: TRBD1; abundance: NA; CDR3nt: TGTGCCAGCAGTGGGACAGGGGGTGGGCCTAACTATGGCTACACCTTC; CDR3aa: CASSGTGGGPNYGYTF
j_gene: TRBJ2-2; v_gene: TRBV10-1; d_gene: TRBD1; abundance: NA; CDR3nt: TGCGCCAGCAGTGAGCATTCCCAGGGGGCCGGGGAGCTGTTTTTT; CDR3aa: CASSEHSQGAGELFF
j_gene: TRBJ2-1; v_gene: TRBV4-1; d_gene: TRBD2; abundance: few; CDR3nt: TGCGCCAGCAGCCAAGGACGCGGGAGAGGCGACAATGAGCAGTTCTTC; CDR3aa: CASSQGRGRGDNEQFF
j_gene: TRBJ2-2; v_gene: TRBV10-1; d_gene: NA; abundance: few; CDR3nt: TGCGCCAGCAGTGAGGGGTCCATCTACGGAGGGGAGCTGTTTTTT; CDR3aa: CASSEGSIYGGELFF
j_gene: TRBJ1-6; v_gene: TRBV10-1; d_gene: NA; abundance: NA; CDR3nt: TGCGCCAGCATACGGCCCCTGGGCTCCTATAATTCACCCCTCCACTTT; CDR3aa: CASIRPLGSYNSPLHF
j_gene: TRBJ2-5; v_gene: TRBV6-5; d_gene: TRBD1; abundance: few; CDR3nt: TGTGCCAGCAGTTACTCTGGGACAGGGGCGGAGACCCAGTACTTC; CDR3aa: CASSYSGTGAETQYF
j_gene: TRBJ2-1; v_gene: TRBV9; d_gene: TRBD2; abundance: NA; CDR3nt: TGTGCCAGCAGCCCCCGGTGGCTAGCGGGAGGGGATGAGCAGTTCTTC; CDR3aa: CASSPRWLAGGDEQFF
j_gene: TRBJ2-1; v_gene: TRBV27; d_gene: NA; abundance: NA; CDR3nt: TGTGCCAGCAGTACCCGACGTTTCGGACACCCGATAGCGCCCTTTGGTGGTGAGCAGTTCTTC; CDR3aa: CASSTRRFGHPIAPFGGEQFF
j_gene: TRBJ2-1; v_gene: TRBV7-3; d_gene: TRBD2; abundance: few; CDR3nt: TGTGCCAGCAGCATACAAGGCGGGGGATACAATGAGCAGTTCTTC; CDR3aa: CASSIQGGGYNEQFF
j_gene: TRBJ2-1; v_gene: TRBV27; d_gene: NA; abundance: NA; CDR3nt: TGTGCCAGCAGTTTGCAGGTTGGGTACAATGAGCGGTTCTTC; CDR3aa: CASSLQVGYNERFF
j_gene: TRBJ1-6; v_gene: TRBV18; d_gene: NA; abundance: few; CDR3nt: TGTGCCAGCTCACCGAATCGACTGGCGGATTCACCCCTCCACTTT; CDR3aa: CASSPNRLADSPLHF
j_gene: TRBJ2-7; v_gene: TRBV27; d_gene: NA; abundance: few; CDR3nt: TGTGCCAGCAGCCCCTGGGGACAAGGAGCCTACGAGCAGTACTTC; CDR3aa: CASSPWGQGAYEQYF
j_gene: TRBJ1-1; v_gene: TRBV7-9; d_gene: TRBD1; abundance: NA; CDR3nt: TGTGCCAGCAGCTGGGGACAGGGAAATACGGCTGAAGCTTTCTTT; CDR3aa: CASSWGQGNTAEAFF
j_gene: TRBJ2-3; v_gene: TRBV5-1; d_gene: NA; abundance: few; CDR3nt: TGCGCCAGCAGCTTGGAGATGAGTAGAACAGATACGCAGTATTTT; CDR3aa: CASSLEMSRTDTQYF
j_gene: TRBJ1-4; v_gene: TRBV15; d_gene: NA; abundance: few; CDR3nt: TGTGCCACCAGCAGAGCGGGGGTAGCGGGTGAAAAACTGTTTTTT; CDR3aa: CATSRAGVAGEKLFF
j_gene: TRBJ2-7; v_gene: TRBV9; d_gene: NA; abundance: NA; CDR3nt: TGTGCCAGCAGCGTAGATGGTAGCCAGCCCTACGAGCAGTACTTC; CDR3aa: CASSVDGSQPYEQYF
j_gene: TRBJ2-7; v_gene: TRBV20-1; d_gene: NA; abundance: once; CDR3nt: TGCAGTGGCAGGACAGAAGCTTCGGCCGAGCAGTACTTC; CDR3aa: CSGRTEASAEQYF